These 22 T cell receptor beta chains share one sample of origin, sequenced in a study of graft-versus-host responses after intestinal transplantation. The repertoire was sequenced with immunoSEQ multiplex PCR; TCRdb's copy has only in-frame clones and lacks some. The sample includes tens of thousands of clones, roughly 95% of them seen just once. Their antigens remain unidentified. The sample consisted of unstimulated CD8+ T cells sorted from spleen or lymph node cells, taken before transplant. These TCRs come from a human donor who was the organ donor for an intestinal transplant.

The rearrangement uses TRBV28 and TRBJ1-6, with 7 bases matching TRBD1. Germline V gene data show CDR1 as MDHEN and CDR2 as SYDVKM. V was clipped by 6 bases and J by 5 bases; unmatched bases: 7. The CDR3 sequence is 15 residues long. The CDR3 DNA is TGTGCCAGCAGCAGAGGGGGGACAGATAATTCACCCCTCCACTTT. This codes for CASSRGGTDNSPLHF.

The chain links TRBV27 to TRBJ1-1, with no clear D. This CDR3 region has 14 residues. V was trimmed by 2 bases and J by 1 base, leaving 8 bases between them. Germline loops: CDR1 MNHEY, CDR2 SMNVEV (reference sequence). Here the CDR3 DNA reads TGTGCCAGCAGTTTAAAGGGTACGAACACTGAAGCTTTCTTT. This codes for CASSLKGTNTEAFF.

The chain links TRBV14 to TRBJ1-2, with TRBD1 as a possible D gene (6 bases). The V end lost 4 bases, the J end lost 4 bases, and 13 bases lay between the germline ends. The CDR3 sequence is 14 residues long. Germline V CDR1 and CDR2: SGHDN, FVKESK. The DNA for the CDR3 is TGTGCCAGCAGCCCTGGGGGGCGCATCTATGGCTACACCTTC. Encoded protein: CASSPGGRIYGYTF.

The chain carries TRBV5-6 and TRBJ2-7, with a possible D match to TRBD1 (6 bases). V was clipped by 4 bases and J by 3 bases, with 17 bases between them. The CDR3 loop spans 15 amino acids. The germline V gene encodes CDR1 SGHDT and CDR2 YYEEEE. The CDR3, as DNA: TGTGCCAGCAGCGGTAGGGGGTCCCCATACTACGAGCAGTACTTC. As protein: CASSGRGSPYYEQYF.

For this clone: A junction boundary mismatches the germline segment, possibly from a read error. This sequence joins TRBV7-9 and TRBJ1-2; D unresolved. This CDR3 has 11 residues. The germline CDR1 and CDR2 sequences are SEHNR and FQNEAQ (reference sequence). CDR3 in DNA: TGTGCCAGCAGCTTAGACGGTAAAGGCCTTTTC. Residues: CASSLDGKGLF. The entire variable domain, with the rest obtained from reference TRBV7-9 and TRBJ1-2, is as follows: DTGVSQNPRHKITKRGQNVTFRCDPISEHNRLYWYRQTLGQGPEFLTYFQNEAQLEKSRLLSDRFSAERPKGSFSTLEIQRTEQGDSAMYLCASSLDGKGLFGSGTRLTVV.

This clone was seen only once. This chain uses TRBV9 with TRBJ2-3; 8 bases match TRBD1. This CDR3 comprises 18 residues. Germline CDR1 is SGDLS and CDR2 is YYNGEE. V was clipped by 0 bases and J by 3 bases; unmatched bases: 12. This chain's CDR3 is CASSVAVGIRGRTDTQYF. The CDR3 DNA reads as TGTGCCAGCAGCGTAGCGGTGGGGATCAGGGGGCGGACAGATACGCAGTATTTT.

The V call is TRBV29-1, the J call TRBJ2-1; no clear D gene. Germline-derived CDR1 and CDR2 are SQVTM and ANQGSEA. This CDR3 comprises 12 residues. Trimming pared 4 bases from V and 4 bases from J, leaving 8 bases between. The CDR3 DNA is TGCAGCGTTGTCCCGGGTTACAATGAGCAGTTCTTC. It yields the protein CSVVPGYNEQFF.

Points on this clone: One end of the junction does not line up with germline, which may come from a read error. This chain links TRBV13 with TRBJ2-7, with TRBD2 identical over 9 bases. CDR3 length: 15 amino acids. CDR1 and CDR2 from the germline V gene are PRHDT and FYEKMQ (reference sequence). The CDR3 spells CARSSGRGGTYEQYF. CDR3 in DNA: TGTGCCCGCAGCTCCGGGCGGGGGGGAACCTACGAGCAGTACTTC.

A single count supports this clone. V is TRBV9 and J is TRBJ2-2; D may be TRBD2 (5 bases). Looked up from germline, CDR1 is SGDLS and CDR2 is YYNGEE. V was trimmed by 0 bases and J by 7 bases, leaving 7 bases between them. This CDR3 is 13 amino acids long. The CDR3 reads CASSVEEDGELFF. For the CDR3, the DNA is TGTGCCAGCAGCGTAGAGGAGGACGGGGAGCTGTTTTTT.

V usage is TRBV11-2 and J usage is TRBJ2-1; unclear D gene. Germline CDR1 SGHAT, CDR2 FQNNGV. The CDR3 has 12 residues. The V gene lost 3 bases and the J gene lost 7 bases, with 7 bases spanning the gap. This chain's CDR3 is CASSFKGNEQFF. The CDR3 DNA follows: TGTGCCAGCAGCTTTAAGGGTAATGAGCAGTTCTTC.

The rearrangement links TRBV15 to TRBJ2-7, with 7 positions matching TRBD1. Germline V gene data show CDR1 as LNHNV and CDR2 as YYDKDF (reference sequence). Germline trimming cut 0 bases from V and 3 bases from J; bases unmatched to any gene: 8. CDR3 length: 16 amino acids. The CDR3 loop reads CATSRDYDREDYEQYF. The CDR3 DNA sequence: TGTGCCACCAGCAGAGATTATGACAGGGAAGACTACGAGCAGTACTTC.

The table lists this clone with a count of one. This chain links TRBV7-9 with TRBJ2-7; a possible D gene is TRBD2 (6 bases). The V end was cut by 3 bases, the J end by 3 bases, with 21 bases between. CDR1 and CDR2 from the germline V gene are SEHNR and FQNEAQ (reference sequence). The CDR3 runs 17 residues. In DNA form, the CDR3 reads TGTGCCAGCAGCTTCGCCCCAATGGACCCGGGGGTCTACGAGCAGTACTTC. It encodes CASSFAPMDPGVYEQYF.

CDR3 loop: CASSPVGGEGSYEQYF. The CDR3 bases are TGTGCCAGCAGCCCGGTGGGAGGTGAAGGCTCCTACGAGCAGTACTTC. This chain joins TRBV5-6 and TRBJ2-7; the D gene is possibly TRBD2 (6 bases). With 4 bases removed from V and 0 bases from J, the gap between germline ends came to 17 bases. This CDR3 contains 16 residues. Germline CDR1 is SGHDT and CDR2 is YYEEEE.

This clone appeared a single time. The chain couples TRBV27 to TRBJ1-6, with 7 bases fitting TRBD1. This CDR3 has 17 amino acids. V lost 3 bases, J lost 0 bases, and 5 bases stayed unmatched. Germline values: CDR1 MNHEY, CDR2 SMNVEV (reference sequence). For the CDR3, the DNA is TGTGCCAGCAGTTTCAAGACAGGGAGCTCCTATAATTCACCCCTCCACTTT. This gives the protein CASSFKTGSSYNSPLHF.

The rearrangement joins TRBV4-1 to TRBJ2-1, with D perhaps matching TRBD2 (5 bases). Per germline, CDR1 MGHRA and CDR2 YSYEKL. This CDR3 has 16 amino acids. V was trimmed by 0 bases and J by 3 bases, leaving 12 bases between them. The CDR3 spells CASSQDQRTIYNEQFF. The CDR3 coding sequence is TGCGCCAGCAGCCAAGATCAGCGGACGATCTACAATGAGCAGTTCTTC.

The genes are TRBV28 and TRBJ1-1; a weak D match, TRBD1 (6 bases). The CDR3 totals 16 residues. V was cut by 6 bases and J by 7 bases, with 24 bases left in between. CDR1 and CDR2 from the germline V gene are MDHEN and SYDVKM. DNA for the CDR3: TGTGCCAGCAGCCCCATTATGCTGTCGGGGGCGAATGAAGCTTTCTTT. Amino acids: CASSPIMLSGANEAFF. Looking up the rest from reference TRBV28 and TRBJ1-1 gives the full variable domain: DVKVTQSSRYLVKRTGEKVFLECVQDMDHENMFWYRQDPGLGLRLIYFSYDVKMKEKGDIPEGYSVSREKKERFSLILESASTNQTSMYLCASSPIMLSGANEAFFGQGTRLTVV.

V gene TRBV6-1 combines with J gene TRBJ2-1; D may be TRBD2 (6 bases). V was cut by 3 bases and J by 7 bases, with 10 bases left in between. The CDR3 sequence is 13 residues long. Germline assignment: CDR1 MNHNS and CDR2 SASEGT. CDR3 sequence reads: CASSDDRGNEQFF. In nucleotides, the CDR3 is TGTGCCAGCAGTGATGACCGGGGGAATGAGCAGTTCTTC.

The chain links TRBV28 to TRBJ1-2; TRBD1 matches 7 bases. The J segment lost 1 base and the V segment lost 4 bases, leaving 6 bases of the junction unmatched. In germline, CDR1 is MDHEN, CDR2 SYDVKM. CDR3 length equals 15 residues. Here the CDR3 DNA reads TGTGCCAGCAGTTCCCCGGGACAGATTAACTATGGCTACACCTTC. Protein product: CASSSPGQINYGYTF.

Points on this clone: One end of the junction does not line up with germline, which may come from a read error. The chain employs TRBV14 and TRBJ1-6; TRBD1 is a possible D gene (5 bases). The CDR3 contains 17 residues. Per the germline V gene, CDR1 is SGHDN and CDR2 is FVKESK. The CDR3 reads CASGQSVPRQYNSPLHF. The CDR3 nucleotides read TGTGCCAGCGGCCAAAGTGTCCCGAGACAGTATAATTCACCCCTCCACTTT.

The gene calls are TRBV9 and TRBJ2-7; D possibly corresponds to TRBD2 (6 bases). This CDR3 has 15 residues. The germline V and J ends were trimmed by 2 bases and 0 bases, with 12 bases remaining between them. Per the germline V gene, CDR1 is SGDLS and CDR2 is YYNGEE. This CDR3 reads CASSVGGLSSYEQYF. The CDR3 bases are TGTGCCAGCAGCGTGGGGGGTTTGTCCTCCTACGAGCAGTACTTC.

The rearrangement joins TRBV5-6 to TRBJ2-7; 10 positions match TRBD2. There are 18 residues in the CDR3. Trimming took 2 bases from V and 2 from J; bases not matched to a gene: 13. Looked up from germline, CDR1 is SGHDT and CDR2 is YYEEEE. CDR3 nucleotides: TGTGCCAGCAGCTTACTACTAGCGGGGAAGGGACCCCCCTACGAGCAGTACTTC. This codes for CASSLLLAGKGPPYEQYF.

This chain joins TRBV11-2 and TRBJ2-7; the D is unclear. V lost 1 base, J lost 5 bases, and 6 bases lay in between. This CDR3 contains 12 residues. The germline CDR1 and CDR2 sequences are SGHAT and FQNNGV. DNA of the CDR3: TGTGCCAGCAGCTTAGGTCAAAACGAGCAGTACTTC. This encodes CASSLGQNEQYF. Based on the CDR3 plus reference TRBV11-2 and TRBJ2-7, the full variable domain is EAGVAQSPRYKIIEKRQSVAFWCNPISGHATLYWYQQILGQGPKLLIQFQNNGVVDDSQLPKDRFSAERLKGVDSTLKIQPAKLEDSAVYLCASSLGQNEQYFGPGTRLTVT.